This entry lists 2 T cell receptor beta chains sequenced from one sample in a study of OX40 agonist ivuxolimab in advanced cancers. The method behind the library was the immunoSEQ multiplex PCR assay. This immuneACCESS table, as held by TCRdb, lists in-frame sequences with V and J called but not all clones. Of the missing ones, under half trace to an unresolved V gene in checked studies; the others have no known cause. Counted in this sample were about 50,000 clones; approximately 86% of them appeared once. The ten biggest clones cover roughly 13% of the sample. The sequenced sample was CD4+ or CD8+ T cells sorted from blood, obtained in a trial of the OX40 agonist ivuxolimab. These receptors were obtained from an adult with an advanced solid tumor such as melanoma, head and neck, liver or kidney cancer.

The CDR3 here is CASSPSDGAGANVLTF. DNA for the CDR3: TGTGCCAGCAGCCCTTCCGACGGTGCTGGGGCCAACGTCCTGACTTTC. This chain joins TRBV9 and TRBJ2-6; no definite D call. Germline V gene data show CDR1 as SGDLS and CDR2 as YYNGEE. The ends were cut back, 4 bases at V and 2 bases at J, with 13 bases in the middle. This CDR3 region has 16 residues.

V is TRBV27 and J is TRBJ2-7, with D unclear. Trimming removed 4 bases from V and 6 bases from J, with 16 bases in between. From germline, CDR1 is MNHEY and CDR2 SMNVEV (reference sequence). CDR3 length equals 14 residues. The chain's CDR3 is CASSWTTGPFEQYF. Written as DNA, the CDR3 is TGTGCCAGCAGTTGGACGACCGGGCCATTCGAGCAGTACTTC.